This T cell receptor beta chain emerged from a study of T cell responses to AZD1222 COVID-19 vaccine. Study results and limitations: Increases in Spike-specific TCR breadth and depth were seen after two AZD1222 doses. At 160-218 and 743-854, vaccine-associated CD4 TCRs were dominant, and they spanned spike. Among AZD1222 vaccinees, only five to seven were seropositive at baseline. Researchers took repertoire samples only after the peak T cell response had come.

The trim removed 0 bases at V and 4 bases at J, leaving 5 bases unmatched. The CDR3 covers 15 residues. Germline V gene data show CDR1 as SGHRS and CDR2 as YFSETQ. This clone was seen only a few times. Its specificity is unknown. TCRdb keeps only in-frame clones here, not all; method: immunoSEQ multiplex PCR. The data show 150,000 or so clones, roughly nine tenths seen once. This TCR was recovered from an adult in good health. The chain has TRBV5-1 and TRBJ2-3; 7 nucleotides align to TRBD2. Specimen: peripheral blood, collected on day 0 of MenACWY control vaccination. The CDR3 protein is CASSLVASGSDTQYF. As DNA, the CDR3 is TGCGCCAGCAGCTTGGTAGCTAGCGGATCAGATACGCAGTATTTT.